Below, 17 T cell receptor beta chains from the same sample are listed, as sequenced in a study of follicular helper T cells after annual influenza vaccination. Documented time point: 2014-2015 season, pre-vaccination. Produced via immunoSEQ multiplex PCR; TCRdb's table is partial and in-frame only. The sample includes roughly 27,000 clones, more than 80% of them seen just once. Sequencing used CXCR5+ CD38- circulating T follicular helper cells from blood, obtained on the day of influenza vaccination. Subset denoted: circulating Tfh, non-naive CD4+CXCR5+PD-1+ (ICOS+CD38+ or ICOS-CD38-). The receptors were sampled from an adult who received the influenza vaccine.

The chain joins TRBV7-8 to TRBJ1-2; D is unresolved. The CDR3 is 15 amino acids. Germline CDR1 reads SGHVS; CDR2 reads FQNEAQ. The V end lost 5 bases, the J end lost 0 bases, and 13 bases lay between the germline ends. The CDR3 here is CASSPRSETNYGYTF. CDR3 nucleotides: TGTGCCAGCAGCCCCCGGAGTGAAACTAACTATGGCTACACCTTC. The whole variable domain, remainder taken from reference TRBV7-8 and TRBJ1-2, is GAGVSQSPRYKVAKRGQDVALRCDPISGHVSLFWYQQALGQGPEFLTYFQNEAQLDKSGLPSDRFFAERPEGSVSTLKIQRTQQEDSAVYLCASSPRSETNYGYTFGSGTRLTVV.

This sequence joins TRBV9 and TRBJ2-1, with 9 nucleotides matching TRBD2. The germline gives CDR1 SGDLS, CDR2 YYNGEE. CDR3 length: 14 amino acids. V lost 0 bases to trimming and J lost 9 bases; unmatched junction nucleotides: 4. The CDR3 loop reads CASSVVSSGVEQFF. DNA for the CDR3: TGTGCCAGCAGCGTAGTGTCTAGCGGGGTTGAGCAGTTCTTC.

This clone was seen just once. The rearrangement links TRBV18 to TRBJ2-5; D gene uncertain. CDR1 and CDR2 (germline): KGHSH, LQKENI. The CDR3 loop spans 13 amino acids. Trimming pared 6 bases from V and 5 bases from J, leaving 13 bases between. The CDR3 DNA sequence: TGTGCCAGCTCCCGTGAGACTTTTGAGACCCAGTACTTC. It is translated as CASSRETFETQYF.

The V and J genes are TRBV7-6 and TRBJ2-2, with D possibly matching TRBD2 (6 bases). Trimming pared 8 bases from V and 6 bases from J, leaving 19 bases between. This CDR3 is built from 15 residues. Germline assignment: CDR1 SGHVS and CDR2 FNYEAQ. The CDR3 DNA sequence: TGTGCCAGCCTCCCCGGGACTGGCCTAGCCGGGGAGCTGTTTTTT. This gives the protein CASLPGTGLAGELFF.

The CDR3 DNA reads TGCGCCAGCAGCGGGGCAATCCAAGAGACCCAGTACTTC. It encodes CASSGAIQETQYF. The rearrangement uses TRBV4-1 and TRBJ2-5, with D possibly being TRBD1 (5 bases). Trimming pared 5 bases from V and 1 base from J, leaving 8 bases between. Germline V gene data show CDR1 as MGHRA and CDR2 as YSYEKL. CDR3 length: 13 amino acids.

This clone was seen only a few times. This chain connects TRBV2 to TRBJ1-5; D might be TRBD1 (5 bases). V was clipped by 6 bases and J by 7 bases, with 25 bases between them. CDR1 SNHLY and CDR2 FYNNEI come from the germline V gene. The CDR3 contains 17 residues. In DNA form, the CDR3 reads TGTGCCAGCAGAACACGAACTTCGCAGGCCCGGGGGCAGCCCCAGCATTTT. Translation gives CASRTRTSQARGQPQHF.

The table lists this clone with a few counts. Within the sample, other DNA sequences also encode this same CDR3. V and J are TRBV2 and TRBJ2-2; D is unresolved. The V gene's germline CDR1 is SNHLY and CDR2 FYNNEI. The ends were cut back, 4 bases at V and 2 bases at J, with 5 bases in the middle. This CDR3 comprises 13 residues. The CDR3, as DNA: TGTGCCAGCAGTGTATTAAACACCGGGGAGCTGTTTTTT. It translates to CASSVLNTGELFF.

CDR3 nucleotides: TGCGCCAGCAGCAGGACAGGGGTTCTCATGAACACTGAAGCTTTCTTT. Translation gives CASSRTGVLMNTEAFF. The chain uses TRBV5-1 and TRBJ1-1, with TRBD1 matching 9 bases. J lost 0 bases, V lost 4 bases, and 7 bases had no gene match. This CDR3 is built from 16 residues. The germline gives CDR1 SGHRS, CDR2 YFSETQ.

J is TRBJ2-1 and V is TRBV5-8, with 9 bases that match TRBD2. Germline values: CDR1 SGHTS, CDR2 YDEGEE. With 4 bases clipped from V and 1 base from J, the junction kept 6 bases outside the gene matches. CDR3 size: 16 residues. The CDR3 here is CASSGRLAESYNEQFF. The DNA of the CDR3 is TGTGCCAGCAGCGGCCGACTAGCGGAATCCTACAATGAGCAGTTCTTC. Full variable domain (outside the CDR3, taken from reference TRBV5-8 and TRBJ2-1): EAGVTQSPTHLIKTRGQQATLRCSPISGHTSVYWYQQALGLGLQFLLWYDEGEERNRGNFPPRFSGRQFPNYSSELNVNALELEDSALYLCASSGRLAESYNEQFFGPGTRLTVL.

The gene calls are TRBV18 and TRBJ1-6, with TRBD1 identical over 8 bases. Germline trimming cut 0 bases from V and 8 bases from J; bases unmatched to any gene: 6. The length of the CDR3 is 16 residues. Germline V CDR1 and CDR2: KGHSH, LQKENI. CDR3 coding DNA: TGTGCCAGCTCACCACCCAGACAGGGGTTGGATTCACCCCTCCACTTT. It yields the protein CASSPPRQGLDSPLHF.

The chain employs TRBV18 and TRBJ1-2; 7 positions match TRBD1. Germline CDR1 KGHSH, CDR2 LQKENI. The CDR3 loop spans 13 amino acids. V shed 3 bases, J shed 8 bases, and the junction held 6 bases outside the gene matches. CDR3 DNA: TGTGCCAGCTCACCGTCCGAGGGGGCAGGCTACACCTTC. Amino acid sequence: CASSPSEGAGYTF.

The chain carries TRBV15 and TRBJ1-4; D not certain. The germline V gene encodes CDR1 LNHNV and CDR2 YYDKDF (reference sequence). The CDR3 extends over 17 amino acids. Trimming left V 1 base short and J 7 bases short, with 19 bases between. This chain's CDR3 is CATSRAPGPGYAEKLFF. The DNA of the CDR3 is TGTGCCACCAGCAGAGCACCAGGTCCGGGGTACGCTGAAAAACTGTTTTTT.

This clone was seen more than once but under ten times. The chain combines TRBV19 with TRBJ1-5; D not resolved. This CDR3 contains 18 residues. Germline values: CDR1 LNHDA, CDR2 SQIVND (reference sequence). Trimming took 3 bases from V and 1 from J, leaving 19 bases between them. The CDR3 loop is CASSITRQRGGSNQPQHF. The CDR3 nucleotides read TGTGCCAGTAGTATTACTCGTCAGCGCGGCGGAAGCAATCAGCCCCAGCATTTT.

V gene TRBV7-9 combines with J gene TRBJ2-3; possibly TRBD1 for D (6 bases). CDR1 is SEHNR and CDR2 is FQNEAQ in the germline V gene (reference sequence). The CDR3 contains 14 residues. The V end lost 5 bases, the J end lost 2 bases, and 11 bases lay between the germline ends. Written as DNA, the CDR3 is TGTGCCAGCAGCACTGGACAGCCCACAGATACGCAGTATTTT. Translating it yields CASSTGQPTDTQYF.

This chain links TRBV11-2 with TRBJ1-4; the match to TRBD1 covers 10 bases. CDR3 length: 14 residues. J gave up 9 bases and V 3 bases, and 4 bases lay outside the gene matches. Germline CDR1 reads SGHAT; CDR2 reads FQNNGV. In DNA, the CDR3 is TGTGCCAGCAGCTTCGGGACAGGGGTCAAAAAACTGTTTTTT. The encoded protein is CASSFGTGVKKLFF.

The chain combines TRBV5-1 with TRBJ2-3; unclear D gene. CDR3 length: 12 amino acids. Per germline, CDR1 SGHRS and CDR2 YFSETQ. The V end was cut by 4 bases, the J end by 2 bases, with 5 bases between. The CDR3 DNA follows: TGCGCCAGCAGCCCATCCACAGATACGCAGTATTTT. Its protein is CASSPSTDTQYF. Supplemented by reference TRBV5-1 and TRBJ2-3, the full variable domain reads KAGVTQTPRYLIKTRGQQVTLSCSPISGHRSVSWYQQTPGQGLQFLFEYFSETQRNKGNFPGRFSGRQFSNSRSEMNVSTLELGDSALYLCASSPSTDTQYFGPGTRLTVL.

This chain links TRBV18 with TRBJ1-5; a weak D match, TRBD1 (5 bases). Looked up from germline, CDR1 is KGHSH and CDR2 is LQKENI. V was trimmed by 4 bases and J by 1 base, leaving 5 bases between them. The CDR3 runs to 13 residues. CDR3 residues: CASSQGSNQPQHF. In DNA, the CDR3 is TGTGCCAGCTCACAGGGGAGCAATCAGCCCCAGCATTTT.